Shown below are 29 T cell receptor beta chains from a single sample sequenced in a study of identical twins (dated by TCRdb to about 2016). Libraries were built with 5' RACE. These reads were obtained on an Illumina HiSeq 2000. TCRdb cleaned the public reads at Q25 with fastp, built clones with MiXCR and kept in-frame beta chains. Every distinct CDR3 protein forms one entry, paired with its most common genes and DNA. The sample profile shows 350,000 to 500,000 distinct CDR3 sequences; about 18% of them were found once. The biggest ten clones account for 9.5% to 15% of the sample. The specimen was naive T cells sorted from blood. The cell subset or site label here, explained by the study, means: cells isolated with a human naive T-cell isolation kit. The receptors originated from a man in his fifties or sixties in good health.

Many counts were recorded for this clonotype. The genes are TRBV5-1 and TRBJ2-3, with D possibly being TRBD1 or TRBD2 (5 bases each). Germline V gene data show CDR1 as SGHRS and CDR2 as YFSETQ. Trimming took 0 bases from V and 0 from J, leaving 11 bases between them. The CDR3 runs to 16 residues. In DNA, the CDR3 is TGCGCCAGCAGCTTGGGCCAAGGGACCAGCACAGATACGCAGTATTTT. Its protein product is CASSLGQGTSTDTQYF.

This clonotype appeared a few times. The chain recombines TRBV7-6 with TRBJ2-1; D unresolved. Trimming shortened V by 2 bases and J by 1 base, and 12 bases separated the two germline ends. Germline loops: CDR1 SGHVS, CDR2 FNYEAQ. The CDR3 is 16 amino acids. CDR3 region: CASSLISASSYNEQFF. The DNA for the CDR3 is TGTGCCAGCAGCTTAATTTCGGCGTCTTCCTACAATGAGCAGTTCTTC.

The sample holds one count of this clonotype. V gene TRBV20-1 combines with J gene TRBJ2-3, with D perhaps matching TRBD1 or TRBD2 (5 bases each). V lost 6 bases, J lost 2 bases, and 9 bases lay in between. From germline, CDR1 is DFQATT and CDR2 SNEGSKA (reference sequence). This CDR3 is 12 amino acids long. CDR3 in amino acids: CSARDHTDTQYF. CDR3 DNA sequence: TGCAGTGCCCGGGACCACACAGATACGCAGTATTTT.

This clonotype occurred a few times. V and J are TRBV7-2 and TRBJ1-6, with 7 bases matching TRBD1. Germline V gene data show CDR1 as SGHTA and CDR2 as FQGNSA. The CDR3 loop spans 15 amino acids. Trimming removed 2 bases from V and 7 bases from J; junction bases left unmatched: 5. The CDR3: CASSLQGGGNSPLHF. The CDR3 DNA is TGTGCCAGCAGCTTACAGGGGGGAGGGAATTCACCCCTCCACTTT.

A few counts support this clonotype. The V and J genes are TRBV20-1 and TRBJ2-1; the D gene is possibly TRBD1 (5 bases). CDR1 DFQATT and CDR2 SNEGSKA come from the germline V gene (reference sequence). This CDR3 has 14 residues. V lost 4 bases and J 4 bases, leaving 14 bases between the germline ends. The CDR3 is CSATTGRAYNEQFF. The CDR3 DNA reads as TGCAGTGCTACTACAGGACGGGCTTACAATGAGCAGTTCTTC.

Comments on this clonotype: One junction end disagrees with the germline gene, perhaps due to a read error. The chain employs TRBV20-1 and TRBJ2-5; the D gene is possibly TRBD2 (6 bases). This CDR3 comprises 14 residues. CDR1 is DFQATT and CDR2 is SNEGSKA in the germline V gene (reference sequence). The CDR3 DNA is TGCAGTGCCAGAGCGGGCATGCCTCAAGAGACCCAGTACTTC. This translates into CSARAGMPQETQYF.

Many counts were recorded for this clonotype. This sequence joins TRBV27 and TRBJ2-2; no firm D call. Germline CDR1 and CDR2: MNHEY and SMNVEV (reference sequence). CDR3 length: 15 amino acids. With 2 bases removed from V and 2 bases from J, the gap between germline ends came to 9 bases. DNA for the CDR3: TGTGCCAGCAGTTTAAAAGTTTTTAACACCGGGGAGCTGTTTTTT. This sequence encodes CASSLKVFNTGELFF.

The gene calls are TRBV5-1 and TRBJ1-2, with unresolved D. The V end lost 0 bases, the J end lost 8 bases, and 11 bases lay between the germline ends. Germline V gives CDR1 SGHRS, CDR2 YFSETQ. The CDR3 spans 13 residues. The CDR3 region is CASSLDGVSGYTF. DNA for the CDR3: TGCGCCAGCAGCTTGGACGGGGTGAGCGGCTACACCTTC. Drawing the rest from reference TRBV5-1 and TRBJ1-2, the complete variable domain is KAGVTQTPRYLIKTRGQQVTLSCSPISGHRSVSWYQQTPGQGLQFLFEYFSETQRNKGNFPGRFSGRQFSNSRSEMNVSTLELGDSALYLCASSLDGVSGYTFGSGTRLTVV.

This chain connects TRBV5-6 to TRBJ1-5, with TRBD1 as a possible D gene (5 bases). CDR3 length equals 14 residues. V gave up 0 bases and J gave up 3 bases, with 7 bases separating them. From germline, CDR1 is SGHDT and CDR2 YYEEEE. The CDR3 DNA follows: TGTGCCAGCAGCTTGGCGACAGCCAATCAGCCCCAGCATTTT. Translating it yields CASSLATANQPQHF.

This clonotype came up a few times. The genes are TRBV20-1 and TRBJ1-3, with D perhaps TRBD1 (5 bases). Trimming took 3 bases from V and 8 from J, leaving 23 bases between them. This CDR3 is 16 amino acids long. Germline V gene sequence: CDR1 DFQATT, CDR2 SNEGSKA (reference sequence). The CDR3 sequence is CSASFSGAVPGDTIYF. In DNA form, the CDR3 reads TGCAGTGCTAGCTTCTCTGGGGCAGTCCCCGGGGACACCATATATTTT.

This clonotype was counted only a few times. This chain connects TRBV5-5 to TRBJ2-7; D unclear. V was pared by 4 bases and J by 2 bases, with 7 bases between. Looked up from germline, CDR1 is SGHKS and CDR2 is YYEKEE (reference sequence). There are 12 residues in the CDR3. The CDR3 DNA sequence: TGTGCCAGCAGCGAACGGACCTACGAGCAGTACTTC. The encoded protein is CASSERTYEQYF.

This clonotype has just a few counts. The chain joins TRBV20-1 to TRBJ2-5; D uncertain. Germline loops: CDR1 DFQATT, CDR2 SNEGSKA (reference sequence). The CDR3 loop spans 10 amino acids. V was clipped by 3 bases and J by 9 bases, with 8 bases between them. CDR3 sequence reads: CSARVGPQYF. The CDR3 bases are TGCAGTGCTAGGGTGGGTCCCCAGTACTTC.

The sample holds one count of this clonotype. V gene TRBV5-5 combines with J gene TRBJ2-7; 7 bases match TRBD2. From germline, CDR1 is SGHKS and CDR2 YYEKEE (reference sequence). The CDR3 is 16 amino acids. V shed 0 bases and J 3 bases; nucleotides not matched to a gene: 9. CDR3 bases: TGTGCCAGCAGCTTGGACCAGTGGCGGACTAGCTACGAGCAGTACTTC. Translating gives CASSLDQWRTSYEQYF.

In this sample, this clonotype turned up many times. The chain is built from TRBV12-3 or TRBV12-4 and TRBJ2-7; unclear D gene. The CDR3 runs to 14 residues. Trimming left V 3 bases short and J 2 bases short, with 11 bases between. Written as DNA, the CDR3 is TGTGCCAGCAGTTTTTACAGCTCGCCCTACGAGCAGTACTTC. This translates into CASSFYSSPYEQYF.

This clonotype was observed a few times. This chain uses TRBV20-1 with TRBJ2-7; no clear D gene. Germline CDR1 is DFQATT and CDR2 is SNEGSKA (reference sequence). With 6 bases removed from V and 3 bases from J, the gap between germline ends came to 18 bases. This CDR3 has 14 amino acids. The DNA of the CDR3 is TGCAGTGCCACGTCCCCTGCATTGGTCTACGAGCAGTACTTC. It translates to CSATSPALVYEQYF.

This clonotype was seen ten or more times. The chain couples TRBV27 to TRBJ2-7, with D unresolved. The CDR3 runs 14 residues. The germline V and J ends were trimmed by 1 base and 2 bases, with 9 bases remaining between them. Germline CDR1 MNHEY, CDR2 SMNVEV (reference sequence). The chain's CDR3 is CASSLLWPPYEQYF. Here the CDR3 DNA reads TGTGCCAGCAGTTTATTGTGGCCTCCCTACGAGCAGTACTTC.

The chain employs TRBV20-1 and TRBJ2-3, with 7 bases lining up with TRBD2. This CDR3 comprises 14 residues. Germline assignment: CDR1 DFQATT and CDR2 SNEGSKA (reference sequence). J was trimmed by 0 bases and V by 6 bases; bases with no gene match: 6. In DNA form, the CDR3 reads TGCAGTGCGACGCGGGAGAGTAGCACAGATACGCAGTATTTT. Amino acid sequence: CSATRESSTDTQYF.

Ten or more counts support this clonotype. CDR3 amino acids: CASSLAANSPLHF. CDR3 DNA sequence: TGTGCCAGCAGCTTAGCCGCAAATTCACCCCTCCACTTT. The chain uses TRBV7-2 and TRBJ1-6; D ambiguous. The CDR3 contains 13 residues. The V gene's germline CDR1 is SGHTA and CDR2 FQGNSA. Deletions cut 0 bases from V and 7 bases from J, with 4 bases between.

The J gene is TRBJ1-2, the V gene TRBV7-9; TRBD1 is a possible D gene (5 bases). With 4 bases removed from V and 3 bases from J, the gap between germline ends came to 12 bases. Germline V gene data show CDR1 as SEHNR and CDR2 as FQNEAQ (reference sequence). The CDR3 spans 14 residues. The CDR3 DNA follows: TGTGCCAGCAGCTCGACAGCCTTTGACTATGGCTACACCTTC. It specifies CASSSTAFDYGYTF.

This clonotype was counted ten times or more. The chain uses TRBV10-3 and TRBJ2-3; a weak D match, TRBD1 (6 bases). The CDR3 is 12 residues long. Trimming left V 2 bases short and J 13 bases short, with 13 bases between. Germline V gene lookup returns CDR1 ENHRY and CDR2 SYGVKD. CDR3 sequence (DNA): TGTGCCATCAGTGAGGACCGGGACAAAGAGTATTTT. Translated, it gives CAISEDRDKEYF.

In nucleotides, the CDR3 is TGTGCCAGCAGCGTAGCTGAGACTAGCGGGATGAATGAGCAGTTCTTC. Protein: CASSVAETSGMNEQFF. This chain uses TRBV9 with TRBJ2-1, with TRBD2 identical over 11 bases. Germline CDR1 is SGDLS and CDR2 is YYNGEE. The CDR3 has 16 amino acids. V lost 0 bases and J lost 7; bases outside the gene matches: 6.

The chain uses TRBV5-1 and TRBJ2-1; TRBD2 is a possible D gene (5 bases). Germline CDR1 and CDR2: SGHRS and YFSETQ. CDR3 length: 15 amino acids. V gave up 0 bases and J gave up 6 bases, with 13 bases separating them. Here the CDR3 reads CASSLARGPFNEQFF. In nucleotides, the CDR3 is TGCGCCAGCAGCTTGGCCCGCGGGCCCTTCAATGAGCAGTTCTTC.

This chain joins TRBV20-1 and TRBJ2-1, with D tentatively TRBD2 (5 bases). V shed 5 bases and J shed 4 bases, with 9 bases lying between them. This CDR3 is built from 12 residues. Germline-derived CDR1 and CDR2 are DFQATT and SNEGSKA (reference sequence). Here the CDR3 DNA reads TGCAGTGCTGGACTGGATTACAATGAGCAGTTCTTC. This translates into CSAGLDYNEQFF.

In this sample, this clonotype turned up many times. This rearrangement joins TRBV4-3 to TRBJ1-5, with 8 bases aligning to TRBD1. J lost 6 bases, V lost 1 base, and 2 bases had no gene match. Germline loops: CDR1 LGHNA, CDR2 YSLEER. The CDR3 is 14 residues long. CDR3 amino acids: CASSQGTGGQPQHF. In DNA, the CDR3 is TGCGCCAGCAGCCAAGGAACAGGGGGTCAGCCCCAGCATTTT.

The chain uses TRBV10-1 and TRBJ2-1; D is perhaps TRBD2 (6 bases). CDR1 and CDR2 from the germline V gene are WNHNN and SYGVQD (reference sequence). V was cut by 2 bases and J by 6 bases, with 26 bases left in between. This CDR3 has 19 amino acids. In nucleotides, the CDR3 is TGCGCCAGCAGTGAGGCAAGATCCGGGAGCGTCTTCGGGGCCAATGAGCAGTTCTTC. Its protein is CASSEARSGSVFGANEQFF.

This clonotype was recorded at least ten times. This chain links TRBV4-3 with TRBJ2-1; no reliable D call. Trimming left V 0 bases short and J 0 bases short, with 9 bases between. Germline CDR1 and CDR2: LGHNA and YSLEER. The CDR3 has 16 amino acids. The CDR3 DNA is TGCGCCAGCAGCCAAGAAGGCGGTAGCTCCTACAATGAGCAGTTCTTC. This translates into CASSQEGGSSYNEQFF.

Worth noting for this clonotype: One end of the junction is discordant with germline, which a read error may explain. The rearrangement uses TRBV10-3 and TRBJ2-1; D uncertain. From germline, CDR1 is ENHRY and CDR2 SYGVKD. The CDR3 consists of 15 residues. The CDR3 coding sequence is TGTGCCATCAGTGAGTCAGGAGCGCCTCTCGATGAGCTGTTCTTC. Its translation is CAISESGAPLDELFF.

This clonotype was picked up many times. This chain connects TRBV6-5 to TRBJ2-3; 9 nucleotides agree with TRBD1. V lost 2 bases to trimming and J lost 7 bases; unmatched junction nucleotides: 10. Germline CDR1 and CDR2: MNHEY and SVGAGI. This CDR3 contains 16 residues. Here the CDR3 DNA reads TGTGCCAGCAGTTACAGCTCGGGGACAGGGCTTAATACGCAGTATTTT. Amino acids: CASSYSSGTGLNTQYF.

The rearrangement joins TRBV5-6 to TRBJ1-5; TRBD1 matches at 11 bases. The germline V gene has CDR1 SGHDT and CDR2 YYEEEE. V lost 0 bases, J lost 0 bases, and 2 bases stayed unmatched. The CDR3 sequence is 17 residues long. The CDR3 nucleotides are TGTGCCAGCAGCTTGGGGACAGGGGGCTCTAGCAATCAGCCCCAGCATTTT. This codes for CASSLGTGGSSNQPQHF.